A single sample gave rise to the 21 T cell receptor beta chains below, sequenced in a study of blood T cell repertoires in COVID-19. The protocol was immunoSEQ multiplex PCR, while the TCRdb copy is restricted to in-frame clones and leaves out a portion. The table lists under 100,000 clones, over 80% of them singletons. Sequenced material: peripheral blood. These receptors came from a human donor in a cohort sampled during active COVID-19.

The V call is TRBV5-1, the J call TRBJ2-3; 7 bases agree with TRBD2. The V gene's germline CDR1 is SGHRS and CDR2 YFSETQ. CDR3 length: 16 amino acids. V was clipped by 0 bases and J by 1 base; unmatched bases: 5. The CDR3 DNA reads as TGCGCCAGCAGCTTGGAGAGGGGAGGGGGCACAGATACGCAGTATTTT. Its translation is CASSLERGGGTDTQYF.

The CDR3 is CASSSRDKIQETQYF. The CDR3, as DNA: TGTGCCAGCAGTTCCCGGGACAAGATCCAAGAGACCCAGTACTTC. The rearrangement uses TRBV28 and TRBJ2-5; TRBD1 is a possible D gene (6 bases). Trimming removed 4 bases at V and 1 base at J, with 13 bases between. The V gene's germline CDR1 is MDHEN and CDR2 SYDVKM. The CDR3 has 15 amino acids.

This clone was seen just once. CDR3 amino acids: CASSLRGRTGANVLTF. In DNA, the CDR3 is TGTGCCAGCAGCTTAAGAGGGAGGACTGGGGCCAACGTCCTGACTTTC. This chain uses TRBV11-2 with TRBJ2-6, with D possibly matching TRBD2 (6 bases). V shed 2 bases and J shed 2 bases, with 10 bases lying between them. In germline, CDR1 is SGHAT, CDR2 FQNNGV. The CDR3 length is 16 residues.

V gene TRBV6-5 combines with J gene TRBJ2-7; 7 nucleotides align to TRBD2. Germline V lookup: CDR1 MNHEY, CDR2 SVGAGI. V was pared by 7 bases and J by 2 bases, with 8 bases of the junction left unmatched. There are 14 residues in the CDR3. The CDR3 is CASKRGTITYEQYF. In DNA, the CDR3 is TGTGCCAGCAAGCGGGGCACCATCACCTACGAGCAGTACTTC.

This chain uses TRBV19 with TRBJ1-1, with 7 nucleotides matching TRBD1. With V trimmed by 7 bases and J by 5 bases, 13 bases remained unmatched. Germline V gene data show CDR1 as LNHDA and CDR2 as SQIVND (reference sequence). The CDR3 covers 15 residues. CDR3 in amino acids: CASIPRQGGRTEAFF. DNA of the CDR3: TGTGCCAGTATACCTAGACAGGGAGGTCGGACTGAAGCTTTCTTT.

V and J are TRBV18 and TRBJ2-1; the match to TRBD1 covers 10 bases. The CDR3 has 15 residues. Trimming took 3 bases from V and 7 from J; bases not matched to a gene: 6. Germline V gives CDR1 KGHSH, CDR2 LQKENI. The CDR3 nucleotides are TGTGCCAGCTCACCCGGGACAGGGGCCTTGAATGAGCAGTTCTTC. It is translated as CASSPGTGALNEQFF.

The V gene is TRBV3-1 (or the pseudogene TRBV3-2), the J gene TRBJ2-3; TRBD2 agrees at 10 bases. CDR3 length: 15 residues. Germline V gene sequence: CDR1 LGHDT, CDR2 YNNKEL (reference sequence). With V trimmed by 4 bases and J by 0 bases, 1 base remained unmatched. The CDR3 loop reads CASSRLAGSTDTQYF. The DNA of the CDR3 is TGTGCCAGCAGCCGACTAGCGGGTAGCACAGATACGCAGTATTTT.

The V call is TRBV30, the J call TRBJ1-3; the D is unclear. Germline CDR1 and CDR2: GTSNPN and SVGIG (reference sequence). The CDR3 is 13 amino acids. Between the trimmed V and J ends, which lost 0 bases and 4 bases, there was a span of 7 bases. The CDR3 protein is CAWSVAAGNTIYF. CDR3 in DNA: TGTGCCTGGAGTGTGGCGGCAGGAAACACCATATATTTT.

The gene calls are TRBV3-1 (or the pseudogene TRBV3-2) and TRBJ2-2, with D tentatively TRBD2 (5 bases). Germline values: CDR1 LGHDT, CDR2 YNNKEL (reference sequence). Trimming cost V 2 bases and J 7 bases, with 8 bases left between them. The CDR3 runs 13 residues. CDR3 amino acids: CASSQSAGGELFF. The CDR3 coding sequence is TGTGCCAGCAGCCAATCCGCGGGCGGGGAGCTGTTTTTT.

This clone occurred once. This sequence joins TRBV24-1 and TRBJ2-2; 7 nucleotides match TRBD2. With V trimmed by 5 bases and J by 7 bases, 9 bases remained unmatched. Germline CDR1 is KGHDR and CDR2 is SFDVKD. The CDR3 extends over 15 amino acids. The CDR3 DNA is TGTGCCACCAGTGCCTGGGGGGGGTTGAGCGGGGAGCTGTTTTTT. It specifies CATSAWGGLSGELFF.

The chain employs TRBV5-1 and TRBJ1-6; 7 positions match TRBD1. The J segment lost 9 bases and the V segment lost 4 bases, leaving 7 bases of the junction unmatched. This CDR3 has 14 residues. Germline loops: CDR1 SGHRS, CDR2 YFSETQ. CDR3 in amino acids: CASSARGDRSPLHF. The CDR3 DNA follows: TGCGCCAGCAGCGCCAGGGGGGACCGTTCACCCCTCCACTTT.

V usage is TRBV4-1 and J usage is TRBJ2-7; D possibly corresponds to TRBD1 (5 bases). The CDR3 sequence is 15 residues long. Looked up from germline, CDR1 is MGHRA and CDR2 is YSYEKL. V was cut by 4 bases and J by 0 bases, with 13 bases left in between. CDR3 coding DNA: TGCGCCAGCAGCCGCGACAGCTTCGGCTCCTACGAGCAGTACTTC. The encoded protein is CASSRDSFGSYEQYF.

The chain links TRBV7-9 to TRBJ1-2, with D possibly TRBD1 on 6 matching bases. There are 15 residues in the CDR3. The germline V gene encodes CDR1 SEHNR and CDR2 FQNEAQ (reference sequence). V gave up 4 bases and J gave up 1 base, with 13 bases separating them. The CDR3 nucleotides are TGTGCCAGCAGCTCTGAGACAGGCTATAACTATGGCTACACCTTC. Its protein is CASSSETGYNYGYTF.

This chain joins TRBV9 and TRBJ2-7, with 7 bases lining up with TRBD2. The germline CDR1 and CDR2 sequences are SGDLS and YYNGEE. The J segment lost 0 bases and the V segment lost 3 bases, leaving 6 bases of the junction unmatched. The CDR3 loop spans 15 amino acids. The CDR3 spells CASSATSRSSYEQYF. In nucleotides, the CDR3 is TGTGCCAGCAGCGCGACTAGCCGGAGCTCCTACGAGCAGTACTTC.

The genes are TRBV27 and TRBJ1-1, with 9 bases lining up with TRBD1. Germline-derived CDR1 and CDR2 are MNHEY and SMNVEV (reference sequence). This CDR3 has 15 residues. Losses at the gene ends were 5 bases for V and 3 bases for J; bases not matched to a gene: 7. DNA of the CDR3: TGTGCCAGCAGTCCCCACAGGGGGCGGGACACTGAAGCTTTCTTT. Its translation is CASSPHRGRDTEAFF.

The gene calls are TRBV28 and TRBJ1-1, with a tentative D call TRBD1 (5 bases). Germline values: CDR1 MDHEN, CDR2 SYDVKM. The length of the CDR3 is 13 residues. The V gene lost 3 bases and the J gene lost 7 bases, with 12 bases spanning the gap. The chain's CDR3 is CASSFSGLDEAFF. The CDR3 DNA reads TGTGCCAGCAGTTTTTCAGGGCTCGATGAAGCTTTCTTT.

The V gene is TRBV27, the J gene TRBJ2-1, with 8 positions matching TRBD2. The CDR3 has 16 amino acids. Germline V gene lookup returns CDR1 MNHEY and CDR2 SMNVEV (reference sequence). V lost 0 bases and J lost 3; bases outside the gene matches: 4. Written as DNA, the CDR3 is TGTGCCAGCAGTTTATCAACGGGAGGGTTCTACAATGAGCAGTTCTTC. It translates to CASSLSTGGFYNEQFF.

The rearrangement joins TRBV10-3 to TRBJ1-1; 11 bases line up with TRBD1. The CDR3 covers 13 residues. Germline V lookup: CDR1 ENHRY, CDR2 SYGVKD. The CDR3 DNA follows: TGTGCAGTAGGACAGGGGGCGCTCGCTGAAGCTTTCTTT. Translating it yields CAVGQGALAEAFF.

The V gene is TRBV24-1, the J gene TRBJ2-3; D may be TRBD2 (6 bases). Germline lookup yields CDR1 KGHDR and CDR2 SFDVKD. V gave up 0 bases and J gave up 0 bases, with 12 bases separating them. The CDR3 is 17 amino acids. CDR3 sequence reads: CATSDLSGSTSTDTQYF. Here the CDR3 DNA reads TGTGCCACCAGTGATTTGAGCGGGTCTACTAGCACAGATACGCAGTATTTT.

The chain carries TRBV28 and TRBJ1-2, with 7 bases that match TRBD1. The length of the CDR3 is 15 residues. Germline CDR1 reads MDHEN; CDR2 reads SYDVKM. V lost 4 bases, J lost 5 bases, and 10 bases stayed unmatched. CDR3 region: CASSSPGQRLYGYTF. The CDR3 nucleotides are TGTGCCAGCAGTTCTCCGGGACAGCGATTATATGGCTACACCTTC.

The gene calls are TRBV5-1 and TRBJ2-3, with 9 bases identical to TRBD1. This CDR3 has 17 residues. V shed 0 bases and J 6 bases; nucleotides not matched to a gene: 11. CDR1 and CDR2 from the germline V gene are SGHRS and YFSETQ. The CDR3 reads CASSLGGTGLVTDTQYF. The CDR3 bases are TGCGCCAGCAGCTTGGGCGGGACAGGGTTGGTAACGGATACGCAGTATTTT.